Below, 18 T cell receptor beta chains from the same sample are listed, as sequenced in a study of T cell changes during pregnancy in multiple sclerosis. Only in-frame clones appear in the TCRdb table, and some are missing; sequencing was by immunoSEQ multiplex PCR. The sample shows 19,000 or so clones, 88% of them seen only once. The sample was CD4+ T cells from peripheral blood mononuclear cells, taken in the first trimester of pregnancy. Source of these receptors: a female donor in good health, enrolled as a control in a pregnancy study.

Of note for this clone: The identical CDR3 is also encoded by other nucleotide sequences in the sample. This chain uses TRBV7-2 with TRBJ1-4, with D tentatively TRBD1 (5 bases). CDR1 and CDR2 from the germline V gene are SGHTA and FQGNSA. There are 13 residues in the CDR3. V was trimmed by 0 bases and J by 7 bases, leaving 6 bases between them. The CDR3 nucleotides read TGTGCCAGCAGCTTAGCCCAGGGTGAAAAACTGTTTTTT. Amino acid sequence: CASSLAQGEKLFF. Variable domain in full (rest from reference TRBV7-2 and TRBJ1-4): GAGVSQSPSNKVTEKGKDVELRCDPISGHTALYWYRQSLGQGLEFLIYFQGNSAPDKSGLPSDRFSAERTGGSVSTLTIQRTQQEDSAVYLCASSLAQGEKLFFGSGTQLSVL.

The V gene is TRBV6-6, the J gene TRBJ2-1; D is unresolved. CDR1 MNHNY and CDR2 SVGAGI come from the germline V gene (reference sequence). Trimming left V 0 bases short and J 2 bases short, with 8 bases between. The CDR3 covers 15 residues. CDR3 sequence reads: CASSYSPEPYNEQFF. The CDR3 nucleotides are TGTGCCAGCAGTTACTCGCCCGAGCCCTACAATGAGCAGTTCTTC.

This clone has more than one count but fewer than ten. The chain combines TRBV25-1 with TRBJ1-2; D remains ambiguous. There are 15 residues in the CDR3. The germline V gene has CDR1 MGHDK and CDR2 SYGVNS. Deletions cut 1 base from V and 7 bases from J, with 16 bases between. In nucleotides, the CDR3 is TGTGCCAGCAGTGAATCAGTGACAAGTCGGCTTGGCTACACCTTC. As protein: CASSESVTSRLGYTF.

The V gene is TRBV4-3, the J gene TRBJ1-2, with D unresolved. Germline CDR1 is LGHNA and CDR2 is YSLEER. V dropped 0 bases and J dropped 1 base, with 18 bases sitting between them. The length of the CDR3 is 18 residues. CDR3 in amino acids: CASSQEVSSENFNYGYTF. DNA for the CDR3: TGCGCCAGCAGCCAAGAAGTCTCATCTGAGAACTTTAACTATGGCTACACCTTC.

The genes are TRBV27 and TRBJ2-2; tentatively, D is TRBD1 (6 bases). Germline assignment: CDR1 MNHEY and CDR2 SMNVEV (reference sequence). Trimming removed 6 bases from V and 10 bases from J, with 18 bases in between. The CDR3 length is 14 residues. CDR3 protein: CASSQTTGGTELFF. CDR3 nucleotide sequence: TGTGCCAGCAGCCAAACGACAGGTGGAACGGAGCTGTTTTTT.

The chain employs TRBV19 and TRBJ1-5; possibly TRBD1 for D (6 bases). V gave up 8 bases and J gave up 4 bases, with 12 bases separating them. The CDR3 has 13 amino acids. CDR1 and CDR2 (germline): LNHDA, SQIVND (reference sequence). This chain's CDR3 is CASHRQGNQPQHF. CDR3 nucleotide sequence: TGTGCCAGTCATAGGCAGGGGAATCAGCCCCAGCATTTT.

This chain links TRBV13 with TRBJ2-7; 9 nucleotides agree with TRBD2. V was clipped by 0 bases and J by 0 bases; unmatched bases: 6. The germline V gene has CDR1 PRHDT and CDR2 FYEKMQ (reference sequence). CDR3 length equals 17 residues. The CDR3 region has the DNA TGTGCCAGCAGCTTAGGCCCAACTAGCGGGTACTCCTACGAGCAGTACTTC. Its translation is CASSLGPTSGYSYEQYF.

The rearrangement uses TRBV7-2 and TRBJ2-7, with TRBD2 as a possible D gene (6 bases). Germline V gene lookup returns CDR1 SGHTA and CDR2 FQGNSA. Trimming stripped 2 bases from V and 4 bases from J, with 12 bases between. The length of the CDR3 is 14 residues. The chain's CDR3 is CASSLTGGGYEQYF. The CDR3 DNA follows: TGTGCCAGCAGCTTAACTGGTGGGGGGTACGAGCAGTACTTC.

The J gene is TRBJ2-1, the V gene TRBV7-8; 7 positions match TRBD1. CDR1 is SGHVS, CDR2 FQNEAQ, per germline. With 5 bases clipped from V and 4 bases from J, the junction kept 14 bases outside the gene matches. The CDR3 has 17 residues. CDR3 protein: CASSVTPRGFRYNEQFF. Here the CDR3 DNA reads TGTGCCAGCAGCGTAACCCCCAGGGGGTTTCGGTACAATGAGCAGTTCTTC. Full variable domain (rest looked up from reference TRBV7-8 and TRBJ2-1): GAGVSQSPRYKVAKRGQDVALRCDPISGHVSLFWYQQALGQGPEFLTYFQNEAQLDKSGLPSDRFFAERPEGSVSTLKIQRTQQEDSAVYLCASSVTPRGFRYNEQFFGPGTRLTVL.

V and J are TRBV6-1 and TRBJ2-7, with 10 bases lining up with TRBD1. After removal of 4 bases from V and 7 bases from J, the junction contained 1 base not matched to a gene. The CDR3 is 12 residues long. Germline V gene data show CDR1 as MNHNS and CDR2 as SASEGT. This chain's CDR3 is CASSGTGGEQYF. The CDR3, as DNA: TGTGCCAGCAGTGGGACAGGGGGAGAGCAGTACTTC.

V and J are TRBV6-5 and TRBJ1-2; TRBD1 matches 8 bases. V trimming: 5 bases; J trimming: 7 bases; junction bases outside the gene matches: 15. Germline V gives CDR1 MNHEY, CDR2 SVGAGI. This CDR3 is built from 16 residues. The CDR3 coding sequence is TGTGCCAGCAGTCACTACCAGGGACAGGCTAGGGGTGGCTACACCTTC. Translating it yields CASSHYQGQARGGYTF.

This chain joins TRBV4-2 and TRBJ1-2, with a possible D match to TRBD1 (6 bases). The V and J ends lost 0 bases and 8 bases respectively, with 16 bases between them. From germline, CDR1 is LGHNA and CDR2 YNFKEQ. The CDR3 loop spans 15 amino acids. This chain's CDR3 is CASSQDSAGQWGYTF. The CDR3 DNA sequence: TGTGCCAGCAGCCAAGATTCGGCCGGACAGTGGGGCTACACCTTC.

V and J are TRBV2 and TRBJ2-5; perhaps TRBD2 as D (6 bases). This CDR3 is 12 amino acids long. Germline V gene data show CDR1 as SNHLY and CDR2 as FYNNEI. The V gene lost 7 bases and the J gene lost 5 bases, with 11 bases spanning the gap. The CDR3 protein is CASTTSKETQYF. The CDR3 DNA is TGTGCCAGCACAACTAGCAAGGAGACCCAGTACTTC.

The chain recombines TRBV11-1 with TRBJ2-6; 10 bases fit TRBD1. Germline V gene lookup returns CDR1 SGHAT and CDR2 FQDESV (reference sequence). The CDR3 extends over 18 amino acids. The J segment lost 3 bases and the V segment lost 7 bases, leaving 12 bases of the junction unmatched. Here the CDR3 DNA reads TGTGCCAGCACCCCAAATGGACAGGGGGTCGTTGGGGCCAACGTCCTGACTTTC. This codes for CASTPNGQGVVGANVLTF.

V is TRBV30 and J is TRBJ2-1, with a tentative D call TRBD1 (6 bases). The germline V gene encodes CDR1 GTSNPN and CDR2 SVGIG (reference sequence). V shed 3 bases and J shed 7 bases, with 10 bases lying between them. CDR3 length: 12 residues. The CDR3 DNA follows: TGTGCCTGGAGAAGGGGGTTTAATGAGCAGTTCTTC. This encodes CAWRRGFNEQFF.

The V call is TRBV2, the J call TRBJ2-1, with D perhaps matching TRBD1 (6 bases). CDR1 and CDR2 from the germline V gene are SNHLY and FYNNEI. CDR3 size: 15 residues. Trimming removed 7 bases from V and 2 bases from J, with 15 bases in between. In DNA form, the CDR3 reads TGTGCCAGCACCGATTTGGGGACAACCTACAATGAGCAGTTCTTC. Protein product: CASTDLGTTYNEQFF. The full variable domain, rest sourced from reference TRBV2 and TRBJ2-1, is EPEVTQTPSHQVTQMGQEVILRCVPISNHLYFYWYRQILGQKVEFLVSFYNNEISEKSEIFDDQFSVERPDGSNFTLKIRSTKLEDSAMYFCASTDLGTTYNEQFFGPGTRLTVL.

The V call is TRBV6-1, the J call TRBJ1-4; D is undetermined. Between the trimmed V and J ends, which lost 8 bases and 8 bases, there was a span of 12 bases. This CDR3 is built from 12 residues. Looked up from germline, CDR1 is MNHNS and CDR2 is SASEGT. For the CDR3, the DNA is TGTGCCAGCCATCCGGCGGGGGAAAAACTGTTTTTT. This codes for CASHPAGEKLFF.

The chain carries TRBV5-1 and TRBJ2-3; possible D gene TRBD1, 6 bases. This CDR3 contains 19 residues. Germline lookup yields CDR1 SGHRS and CDR2 YFSETQ. Trimming removed 5 bases from V and 3 bases from J, with 28 bases in between. The CDR3 region has the DNA TGCGCCAGCAGAGAGGGGATCCAGGGGCCGATTACAAGGACAGATACGCAGTATTTT. It yields the protein CASREGIQGPITRTDTQYF.